The present TCR beta chain was sequenced within a study of blood T cell repertoires in COVID-19. Study at large: Acute and convalescent COVID-19 samples came from the United States, Italy and Spain. T cells, B-cell-depleted T cells, or PBMCs provided the cDNA or gDNA that served as material.

CDR1 and CDR2 from the germline V gene are MDHEN and SYDVKM. Trimming took 1 base from V and 6 from J, leaving 18 bases between them. The CDR3 consists of 16 residues. Original data processing: Nucleated cell counts were estimated from reference gene primer amplification. Only in-frame clones appear in the TCRdb table, and some are missing; sequencing was by immunoSEQ multiplex PCR. That table is the source of V, J and clone size, and D and trimming were worked out from the DNA. The sample contains under 250,000 clones, 80% to 90% of which appear only once. A single count supports this clone. The sample taken for sequencing was peripheral blood. The sequence was obtained from a woman aged 55-69 years who had recovered from COVID-19. This chain links TRBV28 with TRBJ1-2; TRBD1 is a possible D gene (5 bases). CDR3 DNA sequence: TGTGCCAGCAGTTTATTTTTTGACAGTATAAGGCATGGCTACACCTTC. It yields the protein CASSLFFDSIRHGYTF.